One sample yielded the 14 T cell receptor beta chains listed below, sequenced in a study of T cells in Graves' hyperthyroidism and ophthalmopathy. TCR beta CDR3 region amplification was performed from RNA transcripts. TCR CDR3 regions were first amplified by RT-PCR with HTBI primers. One entry per CDR3 protein, called by TCRdb with MiXCR from the multiplex PCR reads. The data show around 440,000 distinct CDR3 sequences, with about 15% seen just once and around 14% held by the top ten. Sequenced material: blood. These TCRs come from a young woman with Graves' hyperthyroidism.

This clonotype was observed many times. The rearrangement joins TRBV20-1 to TRBJ1-5; unclear D gene. The length of the CDR3 is 13 residues. V lost 0 bases to trimming and J lost 5 bases, with 8 bases between them. Germline assignment: CDR1 DFQATT and CDR2 SNEGSKA (reference sequence). CDR3 amino acids: CSARDWVYQPQHF. The CDR3 bases are TGCAGTGCTAGAGATTGGGTGTATCAGCCCCAGCATTTT.

This clonotype was detected only a few times. This sequence joins TRBV10-3 and TRBJ2-3, with D unresolved. Germline CDR1 ENHRY, CDR2 SYGVKD. The CDR3 length is 15 residues. The V end was cut by 0 bases, the J end by 9 bases, with 16 bases between. CDR3 bases: TGTGCCATCAGTGAGTCGGTAGGGTTGGACCAAACGCAGTATTTT. Protein product: CAISESVGLDQTQYF.

This clonotype was observed at least ten times. The V gene is TRBV11-2, the J gene TRBJ2-3; D remains unclear. Germline V gives CDR1 SGHAT, CDR2 FQNNGV. This CDR3 is built from 14 residues. The V gene lost 2 bases and the J gene lost 0 bases, with 6 bases spanning the gap. The CDR3 sequence: CASSLSHSTDTQYF. CDR3 DNA sequence: TGTGCCAGCAGCTTATCCCATAGCACAGATACGCAGTATTTT.

This clonotype occurred a few times. The rearrangement links TRBV25-1 to TRBJ2-5; the match to TRBD1 covers 7 bases. From germline, CDR1 is MGHDK and CDR2 SYGVNS. The length of the CDR3 is 15 residues. The V and J ends lost 4 bases and 3 bases, in that order; junction bases with no gene match: 8. The CDR3 reads CASSVLGQVEETQYF. CDR3 nucleotide sequence: TGTGCCAGCAGTGTCCTTGGACAGGTAGAAGAGACCCAGTACTTC.

Worth noting for this clonotype: A much larger clone lies a single base off, so this may be a read error. V and J are TRBV7-8 and TRBJ2-1; D could derive from TRBD1 or TRBD2 (5 bases each). CDR1 and CDR2 from the germline V gene are SGHVS and FQNEAQ. The germline V and J ends were trimmed by 8 bases and 7 bases, with 24 bases remaining between them. The CDR3 length is 16 residues. In DNA form, the CDR3 reads TGTGCCAGCGGCGACTACCGGGACCTCCTAGGGAATGAGCAGTTCTTC. Translated, it gives CASGDYRDLLGNEQFF.

Worth noting for this clonotype: A much larger clone differs by one base, so this may be a read error. This chain joins TRBV28 and TRBJ2-5, with 8 positions matching TRBD2. J gave up 6 bases and V 2 bases, and 11 bases lay outside the gene matches. The CDR3 spans 16 residues. CDR1 is MDHEN, CDR2 SYDVKM, per germline. The CDR3, as DNA: TGTGCCAGCAGTTTAGGGTCTTCGGGGGGGGTCCAGACCCAGTACTTC. Translating gives CASSLGSSGGVQTQYF.

This clonotype was observed many times. The V gene is TRBV11-2, the J gene TRBJ2-2; D gene ambiguous. CDR3 length: 14 residues. Trimming pared 1 base from V and 7 bases from J, leaving 10 bases between. CDR1 is SGHAT and CDR2 is FQNNGV in the germline V gene. The CDR3 nucleotides read TGTGCCAGCAGCTTAGTTGGCGGTCACGGGGAGCTGTTTTTT. This encodes CASSLVGGHGELFF.

Ten or more counts support this clonotype. The chain recombines TRBV24-1 with TRBJ2-2; D possibly corresponds to TRBD2 (6 bases). In germline, CDR1 is KGHDR, CDR2 SFDVKD. The V end lost 5 bases, the J end lost 6 bases, and 15 bases lay between the germline ends. The CDR3 is made up of 15 amino acids. The CDR3 protein is CATSARGKGAGELFF. In DNA, the CDR3 is TGTGCCACCAGTGCTCGGGGGAAGGGTGCCGGGGAGCTGTTTTTT.

This chain joins TRBV20-1 and TRBJ2-5, with TRBD1 as a possible D gene (5 bases). V was trimmed by 3 bases and J by 1 base, leaving 12 bases between them. Germline lookup yields CDR1 DFQATT and CDR2 SNEGSKA (reference sequence). The CDR3 has 14 amino acids. The CDR3, as DNA: TGCAGTGCTAGGGGGCGGTTGCTCCAAGAGACCCAGTACTTC. Amino acids: CSARGRLLQETQYF.

The table lists this clonotype with a few counts. This chain uses TRBV29-1 with TRBJ2-3, with 8 bases identical to TRBD2. The germline V gene encodes CDR1 SQVTM and CDR2 ANQGSEA. The CDR3 runs 15 residues. V gave up 1 base and J gave up 2 bases; unmatched junction bases: 5. CDR3: CSVEVAGGLTDTQYF. The CDR3 nucleotides read TGCAGCGTTGAAGTTGCGGGAGGCCTCACAGATACGCAGTATTTT.

This chain joins TRBV12-3 or TRBV12-4 and TRBJ1-2; D is undetermined. This CDR3 is 13 amino acids long. Trimming shortened V by 7 bases and J by 8 bases, and 17 bases separated the two germline ends. The CDR3 is CASTLTGSGGYTF. The CDR3 DNA sequence: TGTGCCAGCACCCTTACGGGCTCGGGGGGCTACACCTTC.

There are many counts of this clonotype. The CDR3 DNA reads as TGTGCCAGCAGCCAAGAAAAGGATACGAACACCGGGGAGCTGTTTTTT. This translates into CASSQEKDTNTGELFF. This chain connects TRBV3-1 to TRBJ2-2; D remains unclear. Germline V gene sequence: CDR1 LGHDT, CDR2 YNNKEL (reference sequence). V was cut by 0 bases and J by 0 bases, with 8 bases left in between. This CDR3 is built from 16 residues.

This clonotype was detected a few times. A much larger clone differs from this one at a single base, so this may be a read error. V is TRBV5-1 and J is TRBJ2-1; 7 nucleotides align to TRBD1. The length of the CDR3 is 16 residues. CDR1 and CDR2 from the germline V gene are SGHRS and YFSETQ. The CDR3 sequence is CVSRWGQLSSYNEQFF. CDR3 sequence (DNA): TGCGTCAGCAGGTGGGGACAGTTGAGCTCCTACAATGAGCAGTTCTTC.

The chain is built from TRBV28 and TRBJ2-3; D possibly uses TRBD1 or TRBD2 (6 bases each). CDR1 is MDHEN and CDR2 is SYDVKM in the germline V gene. The CDR3 sequence is 16 residues long. The germline V and J ends were trimmed by 8 bases and 6 bases, with 24 bases remaining between them. CDR3 protein: CASSHWGARRADTQYF. The CDR3 nucleotides read TGTGCCAGCTCCCACTGGGGGGCAAGACGGGCGGATACGCAGTATTTT.